A single sample is the source of the 11 T cell receptor beta chains below, sequenced in a study of PD-L1 blockade in urothelial cancer. The repertoire was sequenced with immunoSEQ multiplex PCR; TCRdb's copy has only in-frame clones and lacks some. In the table there are 25,000 to 30,000 clones, around 87% of which are singletons. The sample in question was PBMCs, obtained around atezolizumab (anti-PD-L1) treatment. These receptors all stem from a man between 50 and 59 years old with urothelial cancer.

The V gene is TRBV6-5, the J gene TRBJ2-7; 8 positions agree with TRBD2. The CDR3 runs 14 residues. CDR1 and CDR2 from the germline V gene are MNHEY and SVGAGI. V gave up 7 bases and J gave up 3 bases; unmatched junction bases: 8. The CDR3 nucleotides are TGTGCCAGCACTCCCGGACTAGCAGTCTACGAGCAGTACTTC. It specifies CASTPGLAVYEQYF.

The chain links TRBV4-1 to TRBJ2-7; weak D call: TRBD1 (6 bases). The V and J ends lost 0 bases and 2 bases respectively, with 11 bases between them. Germline assignment: CDR1 MGHRA and CDR2 YSYEKL. This CDR3 region has 15 residues. The CDR3 reads CASSQEVGHTYEQYF. CDR3 nucleotides: TGCGCCAGCAGCCAAGAAGTGGGACATACCTACGAGCAGTACTTC.

This clone was seen a few times. Germline and junction disagree at one end, which may indicate a read error. CDR3 region: CSVEGGRDRVVNEQFF. The CDR3 region has the DNA TGCAGCGTCGAAGGGGGTCGGGACAGGGTGGTCAATGAGCAGTTCTTC. The chain joins TRBV29-1 to TRBJ2-1, with 9 nucleotides matching TRBD1. Germline loops: CDR1 SQVTM, CDR2 ANQGSEA. CDR3 length: 16 residues.

The rearrangement joins TRBV6-5 to TRBJ2-5, with TRBD2 matching over 15 bases. The CDR3 covers 16 residues. V shed 0 bases and J 5 bases; nucleotides not matched to a gene: 1. Per the germline V gene, CDR1 is MNHEY and CDR2 is SVGAGI. In nucleotides, the CDR3 is TGTGCCAGCAGTTACTCCGGGACTAGCGGGGGGGAGACCCAGTACTTC. The encoded protein is CASSYSGTSGGETQYF.

The V and J genes are TRBV5-6 and TRBJ1-1; D uncertain. Germline V gene data show CDR1 as SGHDT and CDR2 as YYEEEE. The germline V and J ends were trimmed by 0 bases and 0 bases, with 12 bases remaining between them. The CDR3 is made up of 16 amino acids. In DNA, the CDR3 is TGTGCCAGCAGCTTGGCCGTACAGTATATGAACACTGAAGCTTTCTTT. It translates to CASSLAVQYMNTEAFF.

V usage is TRBV27 and J usage is TRBJ2-7, with no clear D. The V gene's germline CDR1 is MNHEY and CDR2 SMNVEV (reference sequence). CDR3 length: 14 amino acids. Between the trimmed V and J ends, which lost 8 bases and 5 bases, there was a span of 19 bases. The chain's CDR3 is CASRGLLSLDEQYF. The DNA of the CDR3 is TGTGCCAGCCGAGGTTTGCTATCTCTTGACGAGCAGTACTTC.

A single count supports this clone. J is TRBJ1-6 and V is TRBV27; D is unclear. Trimming removed 5 bases from V and 9 bases from J, with 17 bases in between. Per the germline V gene, CDR1 is MNHEY and CDR2 is SMNVEV (reference sequence). The CDR3 runs to 15 residues. This chain's CDR3 is CASSPLRMGSSPLHF. The CDR3 region has the DNA TGTGCCAGCAGTCCGCTGCGGATGGGTAGTTCACCCCTCCACTTT.

Only one count was recorded for this clone. This chain links TRBV11-2 with TRBJ2-1, with TRBD2 matching 7 bases. Germline values: CDR1 SGHAT, CDR2 FQNNGV. Trimming took 2 bases from V and 11 from J; bases not matched to a gene: 18. CDR3 length: 17 amino acids. The DNA of the CDR3 is TGTGCCAGCAGCTTAAGTTCTTGGCGGGAGTCCCATAGTAAGCAGTTCTTC. It specifies CASSLSSWRESHSKQFF.

The V call is TRBV9, the J call TRBJ2-7; 10 bases map to TRBD1. Germline CDR1 SGDLS, CDR2 YYNGEE. With 8 bases clipped from V and 1 base from J, the junction kept 12 bases outside the gene matches. CDR3 length equals 16 residues. CDR3: CASSLGVGQGSYEQYF. The CDR3 nucleotides read TGTGCCAGTTCCCTCGGGGTGGGACAGGGGTCCTACGAGCAGTACTTC.

The chain carries TRBV11-2 and TRBJ2-7; D may be TRBD2 (6 bases). With 10 bases removed from V and 3 bases from J, the gap between germline ends came to 13 bases. The CDR3 extends over 12 amino acids. CDR1 SGHAT and CDR2 FQNNGV come from the germline V gene. The CDR3 nucleotides are TGTGCCACCGCGGGGTCCAACTACGAGCAGTACTTC. Protein sequence: CATAGSNYEQYF.

The V call is TRBV5-1, the J call TRBJ2-5; 7 nucleotides align to TRBD1. The CDR3 is made up of 14 amino acids. Germline V gene sequence: CDR1 SGHRS, CDR2 YFSETQ. Trimming at V came to 0 bases and at J to 7 bases, leaving 6 bases not matched to a gene. The CDR3 DNA reads TGCGCCAGCAGCTTGGACCAGGGGGTAGGGACCCAGTACTTC. Translating it yields CASSLDQGVGTQYF. Filled out from reference TRBV5-1 and TRBJ2-5, the complete variable domain reads KAGVTQTPRYLIKTRGQQVTLSCSPISGHRSVSWYQQTPGQGLQFLFEYFSETQRNKGNFPGRFSGRQFSNSRSEMNVSTLELGDSALYLCASSLDQGVGTQYFGPGTRLLVL.